This T cell receptor beta chain emerged from a study of cytomegalovirus exposure and HLA in healthy donors. Study summary: T cells numbering around 190 million yielded 95 million to 140 million unique TCR beta sequences in an earlier analysis. HLA-typed donors contributed 65 million to 95 million unique TCRs, which were held in an early data release.

60 Vbeta and 13 Jbeta primers were used in PCR. Libraries were prepared by immunoSEQ multiplex PCR; TCRdb keeps only in-frame clonotypes and omits some of them. The sample lists around 170,000 clones, around 82% seen once, with around 5.7% in the top ten. The CDR3 sequence is 16 residues long. J lost 2 bases, V lost 6 bases, and 6 bases had no gene match. Per the germline V gene, CDR1 is MNHNY and CDR2 is SVGAGI (reference sequence). To note about this clone: Its antigen is undetermined.

General study findings and limits: According to an earlier analysis, most TCR beta V segments yielded productive rearrangements about 87% or about 30% of the time. A classifier reportedly called cytomegalovirus status with high sensitivity and specificity.

The sample consisted of PBMCs. This TCR came from a man in his forties in good health and CMV-seronegative. J is TRBJ2-1 and V is TRBV6-6; 11 positions agree with TRBD2. The CDR3 sequence is CASRLAGGGPYNEQFF. The CDR3 region has the DNA TGTGCCAGCAGGTTAGCGGGAGGGGGCCCCTACAATGAGCAGTTCTTC.